This TCR beta chain was captured by sequencing in a study of blood T cells in healthy people across ages. The CDR3 loop spans 14 amino acids. Germline assignment: CDR1 SGHKS and CDR2 YYEKEE (reference sequence). Primers used in a second PCR of roughly 6 to 12 cycles were a sample-barcoded 5' primer and a J-beta primer mix. Each CDR3 protein gets one entry after TCRdb re-called the 5' RACE reads with MiXCR. The sample holds hundreds of thousands of distinct CDR3 sequences, 45% to 50% seen once. Study-wide findings and caveats: A greater number of naive CD4+ cells and higher diversity distinguished long-lived donors from aged donors.

Notes on this clonotype: Its antigen is not known.

Donation came from healthy Caucasian individuals in Russia who were aged about 6 to 100. The chain uses TRBV5-5 and TRBJ2-4; 8 bases fit TRBD1. TRBJ2-7 matches the DNA end more closely, so the J call is doubtful. Sequenced sample: blood. The TCR was taken from a woman aged 55-69 years in good health. CDR3 protein: CASATTGDSYEQYF. Here the CDR3 DNA reads TGTGCCAGCGCAACGACAGGGGACTCCTACGAGCAGTACTTC.